This TCR beta chain was sequenced for a study of early T cells in non-severe SARS-CoV-2 infection. This clonotype was seen more than once but under ten times. TCRdb redid the calling of the 5' RACE reads with MiXCR, one entry per CDR3 protein. Of roughly 70,000 distinct CDR3 sequences in the sample, 20% to 25% were seen once. The CDR3 extends over 13 amino acids. CDR1 and CDR2 from the germline V gene are SGHTS and YDEGEE. Trimming removed 1 base from V and 8 bases from J, with 9 bases in between. This sequence was found in an adult who was a healthcare worker with PCR-confirmed SARS-CoV-2 infection or an uninfected control (not recorded which). The source was whole blood, collected at baseline. The rearrangement joins TRBV5-8 to TRBJ1-4; no definite D call. CDR3 sequence reads: CASSLFPEEKLFF. CDR3 bases: TGTGCCAGCAGCTTGTTTCCAGAGGAAAAACTGTTTTTT.